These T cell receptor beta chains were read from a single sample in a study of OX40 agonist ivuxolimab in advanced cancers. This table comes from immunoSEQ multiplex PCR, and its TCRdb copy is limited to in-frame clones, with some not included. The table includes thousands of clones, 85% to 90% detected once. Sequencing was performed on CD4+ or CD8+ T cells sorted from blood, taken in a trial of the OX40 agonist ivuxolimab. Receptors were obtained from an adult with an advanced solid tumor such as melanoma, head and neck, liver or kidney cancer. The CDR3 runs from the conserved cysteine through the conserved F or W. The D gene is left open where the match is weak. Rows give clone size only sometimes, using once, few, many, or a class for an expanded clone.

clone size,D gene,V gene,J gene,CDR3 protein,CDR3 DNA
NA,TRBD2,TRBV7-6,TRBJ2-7,CASSLGTSGRVLYF,TGTGCCAGCAGCCTCGGGACTAGCGGGAGGGTTCTGTACTTC
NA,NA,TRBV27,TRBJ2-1,CASSFLLAEGDAYNEQFF,TGTGCCAGCAGTTTCTTGCTAGCGGAGGGGGACGCCTACAATGAGCAGTTCTTC
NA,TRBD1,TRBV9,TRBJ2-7,CASSLSPGGQGTHEQYF,TGTGCCAGCAGCCTTTCCCCGGGGGGACAGGGTACCCACGAGCAGTACTTC
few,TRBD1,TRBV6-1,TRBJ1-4,CASSEPDRGVRGLNEKLFF,TGTGCCAGCAGTGAACCGGACAGGGGAGTCAGGGGCCTTAATGAAAAACTGTTTTTT
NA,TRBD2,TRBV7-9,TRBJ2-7,CASSTAGDYEQYF,TGTGCCAGCAGCACAGCGGGAGACTACGAGCAGTACTTC
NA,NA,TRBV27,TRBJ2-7,CASSFGIHYEQYF,TGTGCCAGCAGTTTCGGAATACACTACGAGCAGTACTTC
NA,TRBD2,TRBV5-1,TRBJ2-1,CASTEWGTSDYNEQFF,TGCGCCAGCACTGAATGGGGGACTAGCGACTACAATGAGCAGTTCTTC
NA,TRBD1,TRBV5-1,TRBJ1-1,CASSEGQVGEAFF,TGCGCCAGCAGCGAGGGACAGGTGGGGGAAGCTTTCTTT
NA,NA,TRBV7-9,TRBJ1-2,CASSLAVGDDYGYTF,TGTGCCAGCAGCTTAGCGGTGGGGGACGACTATGGCTACACCTTC
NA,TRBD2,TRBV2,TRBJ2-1,CASSEDSGRVNEQFF,TGTGCCAGCAGTGAAGATAGCGGGAGGGTCAATGAGCAGTTCTTC
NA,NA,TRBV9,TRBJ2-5,CASSVDIGRGPQETQYF,TGTGCCAGCAGCGTAGATATAGGGCGGGGACCACAAGAGACCCAGTACTTC
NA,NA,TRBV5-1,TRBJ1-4,CASSLGQGFSTNEKLFF,TGCGCCAGCAGCTTGGGGCAGGGTTTTTCAACTAATGAAAAACTGTTTTTT
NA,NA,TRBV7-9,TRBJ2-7,CASSSPTYEQYF,TGTGCCAGCAGCTCCCCAACCTACGAGCAGTACTTC
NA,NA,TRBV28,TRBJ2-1,CASRTNYNEQFF,TGTGCCAGCAGGACTAATTACAATGAGCAGTTCTTC
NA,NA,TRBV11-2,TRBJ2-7,CASRHWGDYEQYF,TGTGCCAGCAGGCACTGGGGCGACTACGAGCAGTACTTC
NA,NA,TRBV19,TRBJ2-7,CASSSPRDGVSEEYF,TGTGCCAGTAGTAGTCCTCGGGACGGAGTTTCTGAAGAGTACTTC
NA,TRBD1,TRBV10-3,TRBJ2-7,CAISESTGVAYEQYF,TGTGCCATCAGTGAGTCTACAGGGGTAGCCTACGAGCAGTACTTC
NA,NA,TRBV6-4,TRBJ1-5,CASSDSENQPQHF,TGTGCCAGCAGTGACTCAGAAAATCAGCCCCAGCATTTT
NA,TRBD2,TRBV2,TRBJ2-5,CASSLPDLAGNGDQYF,TGTGCCAGCAGCCTCCCCGACCTAGCGGGGAACGGCGACCAGTACTTC
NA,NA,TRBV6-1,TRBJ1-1,CASSKDGLNTEAFF,TGTGCCAGCAGTAAGGACGGCTTGAACACTGAAGCTTTCTTT
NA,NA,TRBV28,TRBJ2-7,CASSLRGVAYEQYF,TGTGCCAGCAGTCTCAGGGGGGTCGCCTACGAGCAGTACTTC
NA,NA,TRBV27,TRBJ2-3,CASSLSRTDTQYF,TGTGCCAGCAGTTTATCTCGCACAGATACGCAGTATTTT
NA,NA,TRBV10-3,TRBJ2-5,CAIKVEGEETQYF,TGTGCCATCAAGGTGGAGGGTGAAGAGACCCAGTACTTC
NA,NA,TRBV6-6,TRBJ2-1,CASSPAEGNEQFF,TGTGCCAGCAGCCCCGCCGAGGGCAATGAGCAGTTCTTC
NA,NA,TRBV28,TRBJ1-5,CASRQIGVSQPQHF,TGTGCCAGCAGACAAATAGGGGTTTCTCAGCCCCAGCATTTT
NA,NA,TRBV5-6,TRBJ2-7,CASSSWTAYEQYF,TGTGCCAGCAGCTCTTGGACGGCCTACGAGCAGTACTTC